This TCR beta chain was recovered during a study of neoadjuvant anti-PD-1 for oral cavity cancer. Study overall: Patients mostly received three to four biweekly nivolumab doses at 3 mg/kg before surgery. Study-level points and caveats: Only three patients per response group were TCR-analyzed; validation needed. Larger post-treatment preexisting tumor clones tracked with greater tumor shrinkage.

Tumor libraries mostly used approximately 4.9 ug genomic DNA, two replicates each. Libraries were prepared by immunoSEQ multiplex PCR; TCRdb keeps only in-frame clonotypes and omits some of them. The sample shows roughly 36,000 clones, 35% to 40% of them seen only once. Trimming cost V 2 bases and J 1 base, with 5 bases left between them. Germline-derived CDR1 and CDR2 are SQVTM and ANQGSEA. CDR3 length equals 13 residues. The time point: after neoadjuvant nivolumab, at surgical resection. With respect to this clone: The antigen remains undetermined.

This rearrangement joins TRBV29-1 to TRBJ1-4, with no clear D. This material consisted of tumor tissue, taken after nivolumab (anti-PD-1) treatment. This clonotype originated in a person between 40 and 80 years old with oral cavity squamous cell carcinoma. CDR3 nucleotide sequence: TGCAGCGTTGAAAGGTTAACTAATGAAAAACTGTTTTTT. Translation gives CSVERLTNEKLFF.